The clone carrying this T cell receptor (beta chain) was detected only a few times. These data originate in a study of blood T cell repertoires in COVID-19. Assay: immunoSEQ multiplex PCR; the TCRdb copy retains only in-frame clones and omits some. Here the sample spans around 130,000 clones, around four fifths being singletons. This CDR3 has 14 residues. Looked up from germline, CDR1 is SGHNT and CDR2 is YYREEE (reference sequence). V was pared by 4 bases and J by 0 bases, with 10 bases between. This receptor was identified in a man in his forties or fifties with active or convalescent COVID-19. Sequenced: peripheral blood. The chain is built from TRBV5-4 and TRBJ1-1, with no clear D. In nucleotides, the CDR3 is TGTGCCAGCAGCCCTCAGACACTGAACACTGAAGCTTTCTTT. The encoded protein is CASSPQTLNTEAFF.